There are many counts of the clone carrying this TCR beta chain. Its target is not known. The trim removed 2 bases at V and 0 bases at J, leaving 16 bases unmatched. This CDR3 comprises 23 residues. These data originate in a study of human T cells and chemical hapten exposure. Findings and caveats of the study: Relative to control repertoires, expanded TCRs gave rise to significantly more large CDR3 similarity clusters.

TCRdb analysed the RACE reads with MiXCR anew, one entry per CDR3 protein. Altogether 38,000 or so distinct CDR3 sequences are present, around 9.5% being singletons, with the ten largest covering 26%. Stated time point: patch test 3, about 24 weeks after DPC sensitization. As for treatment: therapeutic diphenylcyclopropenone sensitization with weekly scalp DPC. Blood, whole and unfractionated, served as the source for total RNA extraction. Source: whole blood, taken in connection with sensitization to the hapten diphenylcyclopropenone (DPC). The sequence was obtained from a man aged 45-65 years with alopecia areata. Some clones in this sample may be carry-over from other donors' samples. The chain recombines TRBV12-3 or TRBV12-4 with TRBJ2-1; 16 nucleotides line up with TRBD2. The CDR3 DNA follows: TGTGCCAGCAGTTTAAGGGCAGGTTTCGGGACTAGCGGGAGGGCGGGCTCCTACAATGAGCAGTTCTTC. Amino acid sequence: CASSLRAGFGTSGRAGSYNEQFF.